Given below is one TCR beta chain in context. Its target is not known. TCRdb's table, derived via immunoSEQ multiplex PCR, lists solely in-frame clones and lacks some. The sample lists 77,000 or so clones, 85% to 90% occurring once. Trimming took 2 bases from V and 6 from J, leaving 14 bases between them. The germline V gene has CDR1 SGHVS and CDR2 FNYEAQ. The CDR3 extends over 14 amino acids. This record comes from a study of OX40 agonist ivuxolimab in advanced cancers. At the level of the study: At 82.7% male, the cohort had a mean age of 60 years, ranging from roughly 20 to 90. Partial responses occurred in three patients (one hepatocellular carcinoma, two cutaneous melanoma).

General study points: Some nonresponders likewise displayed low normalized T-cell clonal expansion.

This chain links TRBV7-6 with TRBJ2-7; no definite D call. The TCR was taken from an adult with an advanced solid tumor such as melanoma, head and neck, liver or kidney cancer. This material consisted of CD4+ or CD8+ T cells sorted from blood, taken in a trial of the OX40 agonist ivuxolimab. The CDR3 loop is CASSLYDSQFEQYF. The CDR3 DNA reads TGTGCCAGCAGCTTATATGACTCCCAATTCGAGCAGTACTTC.